A selection of T cell receptor beta chains follows, all from one sample in a study of blood T cell repertoires in COVID-19. Libraries were prepared by immunoSEQ multiplex PCR; TCRdb keeps only in-frame clonotypes and omits some of them. The table includes approximately 140,000 clones, about four fifths detected once. Source material: peripheral blood. These receptors were obtained from a human donor with acute or convalescent COVID-19. The donor label of this sample is uncertain. The CDR3 runs from the conserved cysteine through the conserved F or W. The order of the fields is clone size, J gene, D gene, V gene, CDR3 length, CDR3 DNA, CDR3 protein. A D gene is named only where the DNA matches it firmly. For some rows the clone size is stated as once, few or many, or as a class when expanded; others skip it.

>.|TRBJ2-2|.|TRBV27|14
TGTGCCAGCAGTGAGTCGATTGGCACCGGGGAGCTGTTTTTT
CASSESIGTGELFF
>.|TRBJ2-3|.|TRBV5-1|16
TGCGCCAGCAGCTGGCAGTTGACAGGTTCCTCTGATACGCAGTATTTT
CASSWQLTGSSDTQYF
>.|TRBJ2-3|TRBD2|TRBV5-1|15
TGCGCCAGCAGCCTGACTAGCGGGGGGTTAGATACGCAGTATTTT
CASSLTSGGLDTQYF
>once|TRBJ1-2|TRBD1|TRBV19|18
TGTGCCAGTAAGTTTTTGGGACAGGGTGAAAAGAAGAACTATGGCTACACCTTC
CASKFLGQGEKKNYGYTF
>.|TRBJ1-2|TRBD1|TRBV6-5|14
TGTGCCAGCAGTTCCACAGGGGTAGGCTATGGCTACACCTTC
CASSSTGVGYGYTF
>.|TRBJ2-1|TRBD1|TRBV9|15
TGTGCCAGCAGCGCAATAGGGGGCTTTGACAATGAGCAGTTCTTC
CASSAIGGFDNEQFF
>few|TRBJ1-4|.|TRBV5-6|15
TGTGCCAGCAGCTTGGTGGCCGCAACTAATGAAAAACTGTTTTTT
CASSLVAATNEKLFF
>.|TRBJ1-3|TRBD1|TRBV7-9|16
TGTGCCAGCAGCTCGGGACAGGGTGGCTCTGGAAACACCATATATTTT
CASSSGQGGSGNTIYF
>.|TRBJ2-1|.|TRBV19|14
TGTGCCAGTAGTTTGATGAGCTCCTACAATGAGCAGTTCTTC
CASSLMSSYNEQFF
>.|TRBJ2-1|.|TRBV24-1|16
TGTGCCACCAGTGATAGAACCGCTCACGCGGGCAATGAGCAGTTCTTC
CATSDRTAHAGNEQFF
>.|TRBJ2-2|TRBD2|TRBV5-1|16
TGCGCCAGCAGCTTACCCTCCGGGACTACAACCGGGGAGCTGTTTTTT
CASSLPSGTTTGELFF
>.|TRBJ2-1|.|TRBV13|14
TGTGCCAGCAGCTTCAGACAGGCCCGCGGTGAGCAGTTCTTC
CASSFRQARGEQFF
>.|TRBJ2-1|.|TRBV12-3/TRBV12-4|11
TGTGCCAGCAGTTTGAACACCCTGCAGTTCTTC
CASSLNTLQFF
>.|TRBJ2-1|.|TRBV6-5|13
TGTGCCAGCAGTTACCTTCACGCTAGCGAGCAGTTCTTC
CASSYLHASEQFF
>once|TRBJ2-1|TRBD2|TRBV30|15
TGTGCCTGGACCCTACGGCGGGGGGGCTGGAATGAGCAGTTCTTC
CAWTLRRGGWNEQFF
>.|TRBJ1-4|TRBD1|TRBV19|15
TGTGCCAGTAGTACCTTCGGGACAGGGCAAGAAAAACTGTTTTTT
CASSTFGTGQEKLFF
>.|TRBJ2-1|.|TRBV28|11
TGTGCCAGCTCGGTCCGCAATGAGCAGTTCTTC
CASSVRNEQFF
>.|TRBJ2-2|TRBD1|TRBV9|18
TGTGCCAGCAGCGGGACAGGGGCTCTGGGGGACGGCACCGGGGAGCTGTTTTTT
CASSGTGALGDGTGELFF
>.|TRBJ1-6|TRBD1|TRBV27|16
TGTGCCAGCAGGGACCCCTACAGGGGTTATAATTCACCCCTCCACTTT
CASRDPYRGYNSPLHF
>.|TRBJ1-1|TRBD1|TRBV27|14
TGTGCCAGCAGCCGCGGACAGGGCTCCACTGAAGCTTTCTTT
CASSRGQGSTEAFF
>.|TRBJ2-1|TRBD1|TRBV5-1|16
TGCGCCAGCAGCCTCATTGCCGGGACAGGGGAGGGTGAGCAGTTCTTC
CASSLIAGTGEGEQFF
>.|TRBJ1-6|.|TRBV6-5|14
TGTGCCAGCAGTTTCGGGGGGATTGGATCACCCCTCCACTTT
CASSFGGIGSPLHF
>.|TRBJ1-5|.|TRBV7-9|12
TGTGCCAGCAGCCGTGTCGATCAGCCCCAGCATTTT
CASSRVDQPQHF
>.|TRBJ1-1|.|TRBV5-6|9
TGTGCCAGCAGCCCCAGGGTTTTCTTT
CASSPRVFF
>.|TRBJ2-1|TRBD1|TRBV19|16
TGTGCCAGTAGTATGGTACAGGGGGGCCCCTACAATGAGCAGTTCTTC
CASSMVQGGPYNEQFF
>.|TRBJ2-5|TRBD1|TRBV9|16
TGTGCCAGCAGCCCTCCCCCTCGGGACAGAGAAGAGACCCAGTACTTC
CASSPPPRDREETQYF
>.|TRBJ1-1|.|TRBV30|13
TGTGCCTGGAGAGGGGACTTATCACCTGAAGCTTTCTTT
CAWRGDLSPEAFF
>.|TRBJ1-6|TRBD1|TRBV6-5|13
TGTGTGACAGGGAGCTCCTATAATTCACCCCTCCACTTT
CVTGSSYNSPLHF
>.|TRBJ2-1|.|TRBV7-3|14
TGTGCCAGCAGCGTACAAGGGGCCTACAATGAGCAGTTCTTC
CASSVQGAYNEQFF
>once|TRBJ1-6|.|TRBV7-3|15
TGTGCCAGCAGCCCTAGTTCCTCCTATAATTCACCCCTCCACTTT
CASSPSSSYNSPLHF
>.|TRBJ2-4|.|TRBV2|15
TGTGCCAGCAGTCTCCTCGTTAGACAGCAAAACATTCAGTACTTC
CASSLLVRQQNIQYF
>once|TRBJ1-1|TRBD1|TRBV4-2|15
TGTGCCAGCAGCCGAAGACAGGGGAGGGACACTGAAGCTTTCTTT
CASSRRQGRDTEAFF
>.|TRBJ1-5|.|TRBV18|15
TGTGCCAGCTCACCGAAGGGGCAGGGGACACAGCCCCAGCATTTT
CASSPKGQGTQPQHF
>.|TRBJ2-6|.|TRBV6-6|13
TGTGCCAGCACCCCTCAGGGGGCCAACGTCCTGACTTTC
CASTPQGANVLTF
>few|TRBJ1-4|TRBD1|TRBV5-1|15
TGCGCCAGCAGCTTTACAGGGGGTTTCGATGAAAAACTGTTTTTT
CASSFTGGFDEKLFF
>once|TRBJ2-2|.|TRBV7-9|17
TGTGCCAGCAGCCCATCGGCGGGCTCTAAGGGATCCGGGGAGCTGTTTTTT
CASSPSAGSKGSGELFF
>few|TRBJ2-2|.|TRBV21-1|17
TGTGCCAGCAGCTGGACACGGGAGGGGGCCGACACCGGGGAGCTGTTTTTT
CASSWTREGADTGELFF
>.|TRBJ1-2|.|TRBV3-1/TRBV3-2|15
TGTGCCAGCAGCCGGGGGCCGGACCCTTTCTATGGCTACACCTTC
CASSRGPDPFYGYTF
>.|TRBJ1-5|.|TRBV2|15
TGTGCCAGCAGTGAAGCTTCGGGAGGCAATCAGCCCCAGCATTTT
CASSEASGGNQPQHF
>.|TRBJ1-1|.|TRBV10-3|12
TGTGCCATCAGTGCAGGGGACACTGAAGCTTTCTTT
CAISAGDTEAFF
>.|TRBJ1-1|TRBD1|TRBV7-3|13
TGTGCCAGCAGCTTCGGACAGGGCACTGAAGCTTTCTTT
CASSFGQGTEAFF
>few|TRBJ2-7|TRBD1|TRBV2|12
TGTGCCAGCAGTGGACAGGGCCACGAGCAGTACTTC
CASSGQGHEQYF
>.|TRBJ1-1|.|TRBV18|15
TGTGCCAGCTCACCTGGGGGGGGTGATTTAACTGAAGCTTTCTTT
CASSPGGGDLTEAFF
>.|TRBJ1-2|.|TRBV11-2|18
TGTGCCAGCAGCTCTCAGGCAGGGGCTAGGGAAGCTAACTATGGCTACACCTTC
CASSSQAGAREANYGYTF
>few|TRBJ2-2|.|TRBV5-1|14
TGCGCCAGCAGCTTGGAGGGGGATCCCGGGGAGCTGTTTTTT
CASSLEGDPGELFF
>.|TRBJ2-5|TRBD1|TRBV2|17
TGTGCCAGCAGTGAAAAGGGCGGACAGGGGGCCAAAGAGACCCAGTACTTC
CASSEKGGQGAKETQYF
>.|TRBJ2-1|TRBD2|TRBV7-6|15
TGTGCCAGCAGCTTCTCGAGCGGGGGGGACAATGAGCAGTTCTTC
CASSFSSGGDNEQFF
>.|TRBJ1-1|TRBD1|TRBV19|13
TGTGCCACTTCGGGACAGATGAACACTGAAGCTTTCTTT
CATSGQMNTEAFF
>.|TRBJ1-1|.|TRBV18|15
TGTGCCAGCTCACCTAGCGCCCCCACAAACACTGAAGCTTTCTTT
CASSPSAPTNTEAFF
>.|TRBJ1-5|TRBD1|TRBV27|14
TGTGCCAGCAGTTCAGGACAGGGAATACAGCCCCAGCATTTT
CASSSGQGIQPQHF
>.|TRBJ1-2|.|TRBV3-1/TRBV3-2|16
TGTGCCAGCAGCCTCTCTTACGGGGGGCCCCTCTATGGCTACACCTTC
CASSLSYGGPLYGYTF
>.|TRBJ1-2|TRBD1|TRBV25-1|14
TGTGCCAGCAGTGCTGGACAGGGGGCAGGTGGCTACACCTTC
CASSAGQGAGGYTF
>.|TRBJ1-1|TRBD1|TRBV5-4|13
TGTGCCAGCAGCTTCGGGACAGTGCCAGAAGCTTTCTTT
CASSFGTVPEAFF
>.|TRBJ1-1|.|TRBV6-5|13
TGTGCCAGCGCTGAGCCCCCGAGGACTGAAGCTTTCTTT
CASAEPPRTEAFF
>.|TRBJ1-6|.|TRBV10-3|15
TGTGCCATCAGCAAAGGGGGCTCCTATAATTCACCCCTCCACTTT
CAISKGGSYNSPLHF
>.|TRBJ1-2|.|TRBV12-3/TRBV12-4|10
TGTGCCAGCAGTTGGGTGAGGGCCGACTTC
CASSWVRADF
>.|TRBJ1-1|TRBD1|TRBV6-5|15
TGTGCCAGCAGTTACTCGACAGGGATGAACACTGAAGCTTTCTTT
CASSYSTGMNTEAFF
>.|TRBJ1-2|.|TRBV4-1|15
TGCGCCAGCAGCCAAGATCCGGTTACTAACTATGGCTACACCTTC
CASSQDPVTNYGYTF
>.|TRBJ2-1|.|TRBV5-5|13
TGTGCCAGCAGCTTGTCTGGAAGGGGTGAGCAGTTCTTC
CASSLSGRGEQFF